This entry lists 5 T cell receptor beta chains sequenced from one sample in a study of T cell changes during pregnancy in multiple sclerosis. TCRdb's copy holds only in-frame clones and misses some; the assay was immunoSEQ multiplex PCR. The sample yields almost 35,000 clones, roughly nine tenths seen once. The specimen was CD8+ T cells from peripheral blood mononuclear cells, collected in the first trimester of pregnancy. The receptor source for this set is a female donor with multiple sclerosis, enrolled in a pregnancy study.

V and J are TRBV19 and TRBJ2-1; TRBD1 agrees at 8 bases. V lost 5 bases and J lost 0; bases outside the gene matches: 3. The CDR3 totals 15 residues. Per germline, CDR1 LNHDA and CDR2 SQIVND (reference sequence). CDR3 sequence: CASSPGGSSYNEQFF. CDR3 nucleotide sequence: TGTGCCAGTAGTCCAGGGGGCAGCTCCTACAATGAGCAGTTCTTC.

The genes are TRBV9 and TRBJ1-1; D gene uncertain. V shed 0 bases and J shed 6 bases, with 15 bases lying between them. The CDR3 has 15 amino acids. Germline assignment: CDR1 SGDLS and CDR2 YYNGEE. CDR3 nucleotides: TGTGCCAGCAGCGTAGTTACCCAGTTCGATTCTGAAGCTTTCTTT. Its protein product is CASSVVTQFDSEAFF.

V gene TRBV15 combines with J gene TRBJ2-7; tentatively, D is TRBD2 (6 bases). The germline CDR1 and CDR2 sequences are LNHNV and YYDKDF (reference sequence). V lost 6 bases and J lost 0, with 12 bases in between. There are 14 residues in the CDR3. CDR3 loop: CATSLSGDSYEQYF. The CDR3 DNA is TGTGCCACCAGTCTTAGCGGAGACTCCTACGAGCAGTACTTC.

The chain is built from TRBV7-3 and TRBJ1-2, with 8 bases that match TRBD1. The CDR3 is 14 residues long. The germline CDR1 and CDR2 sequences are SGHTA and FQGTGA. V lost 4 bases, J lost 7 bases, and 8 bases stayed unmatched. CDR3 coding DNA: TGTGCCAGCAGCTCGACAGGGGCCCCAGGTGGCTACACCTTC. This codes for CASSSTGAPGGYTF.

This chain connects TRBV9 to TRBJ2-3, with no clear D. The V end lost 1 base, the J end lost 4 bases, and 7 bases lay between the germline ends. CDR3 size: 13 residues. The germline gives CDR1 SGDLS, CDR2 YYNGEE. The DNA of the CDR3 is TGTGCCAGCAGCGTATATACGGCAGATACGCAGTATTTT. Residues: CASSVYTADTQYF. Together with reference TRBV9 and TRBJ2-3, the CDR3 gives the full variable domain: DSGVTQTPKHLITATGQRVTLRCSPRSGDLSVYWYQQSLDQGLQFLIQYYNGEERAKGNILERFSAQQFPDLHSELNLSSLELGDSALYFCASSVYTADTQYFGPGTRLTVL.